The 3 T cell receptor beta chains given below trace back to one sample, sequenced in a study of shared clonotypes between healthy human individuals. The repertoire was sequenced with immunoSEQ multiplex PCR; TCRdb's copy has only in-frame clones and lacks some. The top ten hold approximately 0.4% of the sample, which has roughly 2.2 million clones, 85% to 95% seen once. The sample taken for sequencing was naive CD4+ T cells from PBMCs. Subset noted: CD45RA+ positively selected. All receptors derive from a man aged 18-30 years in good health. Some clones in this sample may be carry-over from other donors' samples.

Here the CDR3 DNA reads TGTGCCAGTAGCCAAGTCCGGTCCTACGAGCAGTACTTC. It translates to CASSQVRSYEQYF. This chain joins TRBV19 and TRBJ2-7; unclear D gene. Trimming took off 6 bases at V and 1 base at J, with 10 bases between the two ends. From germline, CDR1 is LNHDA and CDR2 SQIVND (reference sequence). The CDR3 extends over 13 amino acids.

This clone was counted a single time. The rearrangement uses TRBV6-6 and TRBJ2-7; tentatively, D is TRBD1 (6 bases). Germline V CDR1 and CDR2: MNHNY, SVGAGI (reference sequence). Trimming shortened V by 0 bases and J by 3 bases, and 9 bases separated the two germline ends. This CDR3 comprises 14 residues. The CDR3 DNA is TGTGCCAGCAGTTACTCCGACAGGATCTACGAGCAGTACTTC. This sequence encodes CASSYSDRIYEQYF.

The chain employs TRBV5-4 and TRBJ1-2; 9 bases are shared with TRBD1. This CDR3 is built from 13 residues. The V and J ends lost 6 bases and 6 bases, in that order; junction bases with no gene match: 6. Germline CDR1 and CDR2: SGHNT and YYREEE (reference sequence). The CDR3 DNA reads as TGTGCCAGCAAGAGACAGGGGGTTGATGGCTACACCTTC. Protein: CASKRQGVDGYTF.